This TCR beta chain was recovered during a study of OX40 agonist ivuxolimab in advanced cancers. Looking at the study overall: The dose-escalation cohort was around 83% male, with a mean age of around 60 years, ranging about 23 to 79.

The germline V and J ends were trimmed by 3 bases and 2 bases, with 8 bases remaining between them. The CDR3 runs to 14 residues. In germline, CDR1 is SGHAT, CDR2 FQNNGV. This clone has only one observation. The data were produced by immunoSEQ multiplex PCR, yet TCRdb's version contains in-frame clones alone and is incomplete. This sample yields tens of thousands of clones, of which approximately 94% are seen a single time; 9% to 15% belongs to the top ten. The clonotype originates from an adult with an advanced solid tumor such as melanoma, head and neck, liver or kidney cancer. The chain links TRBV11-2 to TRBJ1-5, with no clear D. The sample here was CD4+ or CD8+ T cells sorted from blood, taken in a trial of the OX40 agonist ivuxolimab. This CDR3 reads CASSLSIGNQPQHF. The CDR3 DNA reads as TGTGCCAGCAGCTTGTCAATCGGCAATCAGCCCCAGCATTTT.